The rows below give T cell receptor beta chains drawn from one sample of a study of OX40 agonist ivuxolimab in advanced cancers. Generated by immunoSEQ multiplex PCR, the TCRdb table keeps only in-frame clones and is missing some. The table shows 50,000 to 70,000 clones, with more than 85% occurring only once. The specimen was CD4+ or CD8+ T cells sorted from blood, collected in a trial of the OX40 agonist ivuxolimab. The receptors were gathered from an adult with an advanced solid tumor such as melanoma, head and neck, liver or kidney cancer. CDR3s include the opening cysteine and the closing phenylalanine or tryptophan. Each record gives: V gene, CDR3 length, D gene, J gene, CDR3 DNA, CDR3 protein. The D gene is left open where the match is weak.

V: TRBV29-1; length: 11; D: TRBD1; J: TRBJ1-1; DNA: TGCAGCGTGGACAGGGGGGCTGAAGCTTTCTTT; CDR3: CSVDRGAEAFF
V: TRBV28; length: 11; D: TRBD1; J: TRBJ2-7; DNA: TGTGCCAGCAGTCATAGTTGGGACAGCTACTTC; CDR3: CASSHSWDSYF
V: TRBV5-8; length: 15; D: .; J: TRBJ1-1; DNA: TGTGCCAGCAGCTTGGTAGGAGATTTGAACACTGAAGCTTTCTTT; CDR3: CASSLVGDLNTEAFF
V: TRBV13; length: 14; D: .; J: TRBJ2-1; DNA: TGTGCCAGCAGCTTACAGGGTTCCTACAATGAGCAGTTCTTC; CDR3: CASSLQGSYNEQFF
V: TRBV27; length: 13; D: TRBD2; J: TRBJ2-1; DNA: TGTGCCAGCTCGGGACTAGCCTCCAATGAGCAGTTCTTC; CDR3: CASSGLASNEQFF
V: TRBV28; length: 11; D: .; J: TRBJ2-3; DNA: TGTGCCAGCAGTTTTAGCGGTACGCAGTATTTT; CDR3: CASSFSGTQYF
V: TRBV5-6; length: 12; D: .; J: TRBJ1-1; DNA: TGTGCCAGCAGCTCCGTACCCACTGAAGCTTTCTTT; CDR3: CASSSVPTEAFF
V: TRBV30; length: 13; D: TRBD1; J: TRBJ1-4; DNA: TGTGCCTGGGATGACAGGGTAGGGGAAAAACTGTTTTTT; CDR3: CAWDDRVGEKLFF
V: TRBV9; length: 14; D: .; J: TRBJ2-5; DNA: TGTGCCAGCAGCCCCGGGGGGCGCCAAGAGACCCAGTACTTC; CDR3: CASSPGGRQETQYF
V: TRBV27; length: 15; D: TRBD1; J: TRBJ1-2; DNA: TGTGCCAGCAGTCCTCTCCCGACAGGGTCGGAAGGCTACACCTTC; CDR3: CASSPLPTGSEGYTF
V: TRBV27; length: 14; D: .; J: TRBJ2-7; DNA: TGTGCCAGCAGTTTATACAACAGGCCCCTCGAGCAGTACTTC; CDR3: CASSLYNRPLEQYF